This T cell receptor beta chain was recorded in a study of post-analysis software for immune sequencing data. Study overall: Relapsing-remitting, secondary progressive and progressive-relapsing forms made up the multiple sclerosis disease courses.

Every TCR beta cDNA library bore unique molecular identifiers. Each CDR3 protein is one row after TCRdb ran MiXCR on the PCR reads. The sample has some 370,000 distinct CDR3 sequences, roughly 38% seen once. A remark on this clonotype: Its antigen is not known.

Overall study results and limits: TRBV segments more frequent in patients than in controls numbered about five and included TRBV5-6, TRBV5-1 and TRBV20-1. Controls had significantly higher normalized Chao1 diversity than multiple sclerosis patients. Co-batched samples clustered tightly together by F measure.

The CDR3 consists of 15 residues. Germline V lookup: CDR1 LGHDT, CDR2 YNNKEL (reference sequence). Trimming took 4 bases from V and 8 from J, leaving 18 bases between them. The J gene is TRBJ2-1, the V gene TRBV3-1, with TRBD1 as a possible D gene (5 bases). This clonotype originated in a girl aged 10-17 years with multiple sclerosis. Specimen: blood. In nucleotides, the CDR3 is TGTGCCAGCAGCCCGATAGGTACAGGCAACGATGAGCAGTTCTTC. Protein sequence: CASSPIGTGNDEQFF.